The entry below describes one TCR beta chain. What it recognizes is unknown. The CDR3 contains 13 residues. CDR1 is PRHDT, CDR2 FYEKMQ, per germline (reference sequence). V dropped 4 bases and J dropped 4 bases, with 10 bases sitting between them. The sample comes from a study of T cell responses to AZD1222 COVID-19 vaccine. Study-level information: Pooling of second doses given at about 4 or about 12 weeks was done. Whole-study findings and limits: Unmutated variant regions are reportedly the target of nearly half of TCRs that are spike-specific.

The protocol was immunoSEQ multiplex PCR, while the TCRdb copy is restricted to in-frame clones and leaves out a portion. The sample includes 130,000 to 150,000 clones, approximately 90% of them seen just once. The material was peripheral blood, obtained on day 0 of AZD1222 vaccination. This TCR derives from an adult in good health. The chain joins TRBV13 to TRBJ1-1; the D gene is possibly TRBD1 (6 bases). This chain's CDR3 is CASSSRGGTEAFF. The CDR3 nucleotides are TGTGCCAGCAGCTCAAGGGGGGGCACTGAAGCTTTCTTT.